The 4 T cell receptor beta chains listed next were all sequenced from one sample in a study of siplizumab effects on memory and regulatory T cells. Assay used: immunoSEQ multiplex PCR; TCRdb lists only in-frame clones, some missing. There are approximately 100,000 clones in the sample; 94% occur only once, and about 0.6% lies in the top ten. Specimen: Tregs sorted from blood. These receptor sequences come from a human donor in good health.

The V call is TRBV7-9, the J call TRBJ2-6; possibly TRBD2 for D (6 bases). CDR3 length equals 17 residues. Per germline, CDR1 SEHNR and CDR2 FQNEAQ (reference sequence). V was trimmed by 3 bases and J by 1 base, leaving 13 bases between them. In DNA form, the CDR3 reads TGTGCCAGCAGCTTTTCGGGGGAACCATCTGGGGCCAACGTCCTGACTTTC. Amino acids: CASSFSGEPSGANVLTF.

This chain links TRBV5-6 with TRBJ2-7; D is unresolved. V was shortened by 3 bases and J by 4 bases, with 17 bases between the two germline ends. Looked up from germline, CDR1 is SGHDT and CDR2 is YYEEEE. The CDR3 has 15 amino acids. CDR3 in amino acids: CASSSRKRLTYEQYF. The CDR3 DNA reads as TGTGCCAGCAGCTCCCGAAAGAGACTTACTTACGAGCAGTACTTC.

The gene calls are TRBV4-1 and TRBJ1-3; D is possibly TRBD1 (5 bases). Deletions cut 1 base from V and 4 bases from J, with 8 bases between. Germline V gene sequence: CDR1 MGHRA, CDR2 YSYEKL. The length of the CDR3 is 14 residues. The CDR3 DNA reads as TGCGCCAGCAGCCAAGCGGGGCTAGGAAACACCATATATTTT. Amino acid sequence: CASSQAGLGNTIYF.

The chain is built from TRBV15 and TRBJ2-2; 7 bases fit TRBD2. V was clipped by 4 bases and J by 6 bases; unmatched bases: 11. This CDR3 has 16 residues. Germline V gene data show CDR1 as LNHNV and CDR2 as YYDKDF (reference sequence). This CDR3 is CATSIGTTGWAGELFF. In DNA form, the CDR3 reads TGTGCCACCAGCATCGGGACTACGGGTTGGGCCGGGGAGCTGTTTTTT.